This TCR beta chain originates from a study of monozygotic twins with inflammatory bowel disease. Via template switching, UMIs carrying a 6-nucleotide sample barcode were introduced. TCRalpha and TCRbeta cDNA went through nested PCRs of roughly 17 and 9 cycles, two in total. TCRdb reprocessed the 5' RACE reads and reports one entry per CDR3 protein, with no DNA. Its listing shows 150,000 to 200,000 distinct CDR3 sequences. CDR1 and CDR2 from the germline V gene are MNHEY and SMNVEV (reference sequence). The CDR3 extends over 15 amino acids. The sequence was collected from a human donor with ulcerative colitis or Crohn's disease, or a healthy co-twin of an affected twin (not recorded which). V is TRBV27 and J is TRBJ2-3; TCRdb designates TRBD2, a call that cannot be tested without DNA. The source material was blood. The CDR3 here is CASSPMAGSTDTQYF.